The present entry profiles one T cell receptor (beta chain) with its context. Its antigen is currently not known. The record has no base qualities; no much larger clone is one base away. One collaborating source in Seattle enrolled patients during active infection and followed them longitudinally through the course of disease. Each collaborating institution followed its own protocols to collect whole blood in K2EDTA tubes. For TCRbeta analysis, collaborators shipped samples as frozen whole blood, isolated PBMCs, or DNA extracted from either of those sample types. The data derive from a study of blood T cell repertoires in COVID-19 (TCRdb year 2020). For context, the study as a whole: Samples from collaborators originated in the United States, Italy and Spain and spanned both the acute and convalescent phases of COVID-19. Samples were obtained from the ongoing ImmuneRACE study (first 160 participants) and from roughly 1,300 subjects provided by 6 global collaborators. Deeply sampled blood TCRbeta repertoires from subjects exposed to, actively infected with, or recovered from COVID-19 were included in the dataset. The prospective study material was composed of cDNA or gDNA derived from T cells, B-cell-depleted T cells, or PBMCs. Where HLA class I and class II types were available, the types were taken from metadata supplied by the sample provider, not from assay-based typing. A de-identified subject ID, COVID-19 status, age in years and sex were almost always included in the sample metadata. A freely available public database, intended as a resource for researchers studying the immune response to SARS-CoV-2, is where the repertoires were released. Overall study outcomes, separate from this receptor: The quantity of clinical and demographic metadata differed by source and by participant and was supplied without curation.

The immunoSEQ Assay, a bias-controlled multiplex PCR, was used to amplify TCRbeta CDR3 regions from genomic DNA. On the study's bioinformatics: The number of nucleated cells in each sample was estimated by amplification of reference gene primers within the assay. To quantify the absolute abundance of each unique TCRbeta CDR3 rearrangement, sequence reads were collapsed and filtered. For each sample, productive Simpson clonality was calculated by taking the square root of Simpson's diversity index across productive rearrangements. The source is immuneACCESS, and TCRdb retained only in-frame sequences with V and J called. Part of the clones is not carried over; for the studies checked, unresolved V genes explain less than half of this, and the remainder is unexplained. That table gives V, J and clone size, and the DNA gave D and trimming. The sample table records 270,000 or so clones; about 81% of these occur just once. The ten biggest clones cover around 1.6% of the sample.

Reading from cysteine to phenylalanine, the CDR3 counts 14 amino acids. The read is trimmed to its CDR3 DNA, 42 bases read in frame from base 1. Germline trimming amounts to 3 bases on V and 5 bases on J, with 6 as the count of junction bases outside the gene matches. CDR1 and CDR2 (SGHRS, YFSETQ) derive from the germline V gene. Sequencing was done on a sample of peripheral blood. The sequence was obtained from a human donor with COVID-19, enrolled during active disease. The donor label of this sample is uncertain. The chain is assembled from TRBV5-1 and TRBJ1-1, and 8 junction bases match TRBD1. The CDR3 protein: CASSSQGDKTEAFF. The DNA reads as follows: TGCGCCAGCAGCTCACAGGGGGATAAAACTGAAGCTTTCTTT. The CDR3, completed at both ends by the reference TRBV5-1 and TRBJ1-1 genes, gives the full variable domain KAGVTQTPRYLIKTRGQQVTLSCSPISGHRSVSWYQQTPGQGLQFLFEYFSETQRNKGNFPGRFSGRQFSNSRSEMNVSTLELGDSALYLCASSSQGDKTEAFFGQGTRLTVV.